The 20 T cell receptor beta chains below were found in one sample sequenced in a study of shared clonotypes between healthy human individuals. Clones were sequenced by immunoSEQ multiplex PCR, and TCRdb holds only the in-frame ones, with some missing. Counted here are 2 million to 2.5 million clones, approximately 95% occurring once; the ten biggest clones make up under 0.45%. Specimen: naive CD4+ T cells from PBMCs. As to subset: CD45RA+ positively selected. These receptors were collected from a man aged 18 to 30 in good health. Some clones in this sample may be carry-over from other donors' samples.

This clone was recorded only once. The chain couples TRBV7-8 to TRBJ1-5; 7 bases match TRBD1. V trimming: 0 bases; J trimming: 0 bases; junction bases outside the gene matches: 8. This CDR3 is 18 amino acids long. Germline V gene sequence: CDR1 SGHVS, CDR2 FQNEAQ. The CDR3 region has the DNA TGTGCCAGCAGCTTAGCCGGGACAGATAGAAGTAGCAATCAGCCCCAGCATTTT. Translated: CASSLAGTDRSSNQPQHF.

This clone has more than one count but fewer than ten. This chain joins TRBV29-1 and TRBJ1-1; D is ambiguous. Germline CDR1 is SQVTM and CDR2 is ANQGSEA. V shed 2 bases and J shed 5 bases, with 6 bases lying between them. The CDR3 has 11 amino acids. The CDR3 DNA is TGCAGCGTTGAACAGAGGACTGAAGCTTTCTTT. The encoded protein is CSVEQRTEAFF.

V usage is TRBV18 and J usage is TRBJ2-7, with D maybe TRBD2 (6 bases). Germline CDR1 KGHSH, CDR2 LQKENI. V was shortened by 5 bases and J by 0 bases, with 17 bases between the two germline ends. The CDR3 has 16 amino acids. CDR3 in amino acids: CASSTWGGRSSYEQYF. Written as DNA, the CDR3 is TGTGCCAGCTCAACATGGGGAGGAAGGAGCTCCTACGAGCAGTACTTC.

Comments on this clone: A single base separates this from a much larger clone, so it may be a read error. At the DNA level, this CDR3 is encoded by other sequences in the same sample as well. DNA for the CDR3: TGCGCCAGCAGCTTACAGGAGACCCAGTACTTC. It yields the protein CASSLQETQYF. This chain links TRBV5-1 with TRBJ2-5; D gene unclear. Trimming removed 2 bases from V and 5 bases from J, with 4 bases in between. In germline, CDR1 is SGHRS, CDR2 YFSETQ. The CDR3 runs to 11 residues.

This chain uses TRBV6-1 with TRBJ2-5; TRBD1 aligns across 8 bases. Germline CDR1 MNHNS, CDR2 SASEGT. This CDR3 region has 16 residues. The J segment lost 4 bases and the V segment lost 2 bases, leaving 9 bases of the junction unmatched. The CDR3 region is CASSERPGQVRETQYF. CDR3 bases: TGTGCCAGCAGTGAAAGGCCGGGACAGGTTCGAGAGACCCAGTACTTC.

The chain uses TRBV28 and TRBJ2-5; 10 bases align to TRBD1. V trimming: 2 bases; J trimming: 4 bases; junction bases outside the gene matches: 7. Germline CDR1 and CDR2: MDHEN and SYDVKM. The CDR3 totals 16 residues. The CDR3: CASSLGGTGVGETQYF. The DNA for the CDR3 is TGTGCCAGCAGTTTAGGGGGGACAGGGGTAGGAGAGACCCAGTACTTC.

The chain is built from TRBV6-5 and TRBJ1-3; D gene uncertain. Germline-derived CDR1 and CDR2 are MNHEY and SVGAGI. This CDR3 has 13 amino acids. Trimming took off 6 bases at V and 7 bases at J, with 13 bases between the two ends. CDR3 loop: CASSTTVYNTIYF. The CDR3 DNA reads TGTGCCAGCAGCACCACAGTCTACAACACCATATATTTT.

This chain joins TRBV1 and TRBJ2-7. TRBV1 is a pseudogene locus. This CDR3 is built from 12 residues. This CDR3 reads CTSSHPSYEQYF. CDR3 nucleotides: TGCACCAGCAGCCATCCCTCCTACGAGCAGTACTTC.

The CDR3 DNA sequence: TGTGCCAGTAGCGAGGTAGTGCGGGAGCCCACAGATACGCAGTATTTT. Its protein is CASSEVVREPTDTQYF. The V and J genes are TRBV19 and TRBJ2-3; 7 positions match TRBD2. Trimming removed 6 bases from V and 2 bases from J; junction bases left unmatched: 11. The CDR3 totals 16 residues. CDR1 is LNHDA and CDR2 is SQIVND in the germline V gene (reference sequence). Drawing the rest from reference TRBV19 and TRBJ2-3, the complete variable domain is DGGITQSPKYLFRKEGQNVTLSCEQNLNHDAMYWYRQDPGQGLRLIYYSQIVNDFQKGDIAEGYSVSREKKESFPLTVTSAQKNPTAFYLCASSEVVREPTDTQYFGPGTRLTVL.

This clone is a singleton in its sample. The chain links TRBV6-5 to TRBJ2-5, with D maybe TRBD2 (5 bases). Germline CDR1 MNHEY, CDR2 SVGAGI. The CDR3 runs to 12 residues. V was cut by 11 bases and J by 1 base, with 11 bases left in between. CDR3 coding DNA: TGTGCCGCGAGGGCGTCCCAAGAGACCCAGTACTTC. Amino acids: CAARASQETQYF.

The chain links TRBV5-4 to TRBJ2-1; a weak D match, TRBD1 (6 bases). Germline CDR1 reads SGHNT; CDR2 reads YYREEE (reference sequence). The CDR3 has 15 residues. The V and J ends lost 3 bases and 4 bases respectively, with 14 bases between them. CDR3 sequence reads: CASSSPGQTYNEQFF. CDR3 DNA sequence: TGTGCCAGCAGCTCTCCGGGACAAACGTACAATGAGCAGTTCTTC.

This chain joins TRBV11-2 and TRBJ2-1; tentatively, D is TRBD1 (5 bases). CDR3 size: 12 residues. Trimming removed 1 base at V and 10 bases at J, with 8 bases between. Per germline, CDR1 SGHAT and CDR2 FQNNGV. The chain's CDR3 is CASSLVGQEQFF. CDR3 DNA: TGTGCCAGCAGCTTAGTGGGGCAGGAGCAGTTCTTC.

In regard to this clone: Additional DNA sequences in this sample encode the identical CDR3. The V call is TRBV7-9, the J call TRBJ2-3; the D is unclear. This CDR3 region has 12 residues. Trimming left V 6 bases short and J 4 bases short, with 8 bases between. Germline V gene sequence: CDR1 SEHNR, CDR2 FQNEAQ (reference sequence). For the CDR3, the DNA is TGTGCCAGCAGTCCGAGAGCAGATACGCAGTATTTT. Translated: CASSPRADTQYF.

Concerning this clone itself: This sample also contains other DNA sequences that code for the same CDR3. The chain couples TRBV10-2 to TRBJ1-5; D unclear. The CDR3 extends over 13 amino acids. V lost 2 bases to trimming and J lost 7 bases, with 9 bases between them. The germline V gene encodes CDR1 WSHSY and CDR2 SAAADI. The DNA for the CDR3 is TGCGCCAGCAGTGAGACGAGGGAGCAGCCCCAGCATTTT. It yields the protein CASSETREQPQHF.

The chain carries TRBV5-6 and TRBJ2-1; the D call may be TRBD1 or TRBD2 (5 bases each). The CDR3 has 15 residues. Trimming pared 5 bases from V and 6 bases from J, leaving 18 bases between. Germline lookup yields CDR1 SGHDT and CDR2 YYEEEE. CDR3 amino acids: CASSSGAAPGNEQFF. CDR3 in DNA: TGTGCCAGCAGTTCCGGGGCAGCTCCAGGCAATGAGCAGTTCTTC.

The count of this clone is one. The J gene is TRBJ2-2, the V gene TRBV19, with TRBD1 as a possible D gene (5 bases). Germline loops: CDR1 LNHDA, CDR2 SQIVND (reference sequence). The CDR3 spans 14 residues. Trimming took 5 bases from V and 6 from J, leaving 13 bases between them. CDR3 nucleotide sequence: TGTGCCAGTAGTCCGGCAGGGTGGGCCGGGGAGCTGTTTTTT. Amino acids: CASSPAGWAGELFF. The whole variable domain, filled in from reference TRBV19 and TRBJ2-2, reads DGGITQSPKYLFRKEGQNVTLSCEQNLNHDAMYWYRQDPGQGLRLIYYSQIVNDFQKGDIAEGYSVSREKKESFPLTVTSAQKNPTAFYLCASSPAGWAGELFFGEGSRLTVL.

The V gene is TRBV10-3, the J gene TRBJ2-2, with TRBD1 matching 7 bases. The germline V gene encodes CDR1 ENHRY and CDR2 SYGVKD. V was clipped by 10 bases and J by 3 bases; unmatched bases: 8. CDR3 length equals 14 residues. The DNA for the CDR3 is TGTGCCACCAGGGGGATGGCGGACACCGGGGAGCTGTTTTTT. Its translation is CATRGMADTGELFF.

The chain carries TRBV18 and TRBJ1-3; 10 nucleotides match TRBD1. The CDR3 consists of 15 residues. Germline assignment: CDR1 KGHSH and CDR2 LQKENI. After removal of 3 bases from V and 6 bases from J, the junction contained 5 bases not matched to a gene. As DNA, the CDR3 is TGTGCCAGCTCACCGTCGACAGGGGGCGAAAACACCATATATTTT. Its translation is CASSPSTGGENTIYF. The whole variable domain, filled in from reference TRBV18 and TRBJ1-3, reads NAGVMQNPRHLVRRRGQEARLRCSPMKGHSHVYWYRQLPEEGLKFMVYLQKENIIDESGMPKERFSAEFPKEGPSILRIQQVVRGDSAAYFCASSPSTGGENTIYFGEGSWLTVV.

The rearrangement joins TRBV6-1 to TRBJ1-5, with 9 bases aligning to TRBD1. The CDR3 runs to 17 residues. Looked up from germline, CDR1 is MNHNS and CDR2 is SASEGT. J lost 2 bases, V lost 1 base, and 6 bases had no gene match. CDR3 in DNA: TGTGCCAGCAGTGAAGTGCCCCGGGACAGGGGCAATCAGCCCCAGCATTTT. As protein: CASSEVPRDRGNQPQHF.

The count of this clone is one. This same CDR3 is encoded by further DNA sequences in the sample. The V and J genes are TRBV9 and TRBJ1-1, with D unresolved. The germline gives CDR1 SGDLS, CDR2 YYNGEE. With 0 bases removed from V and 2 bases from J, the gap between germline ends came to 5 bases. This CDR3 region has 13 residues. The DNA for the CDR3 is TGTGCCAGCAGCGTAGCTGGTAACACTGAAGCTTTCTTT. Its protein product is CASSVAGNTEAFF.